This T cell receptor beta chain was identified during a study of T-cell memory formation after mild COVID-19. With 2 bases removed from V and 7 bases from J, the gap between germline ends came to 9 bases. The CDR3 spans 13 residues. The germline V gene has CDR1 SGHVS and CDR2 FNYEAQ. 5'RACE with constant-segment primers yielded barcoded, UMI-tagged TCR alpha and TCR beta cDNA libraries. TCRdb used MiXCR to reprocess the 5' RACE reads, holding one entry per CDR3 protein. The sample lists approximately 60,000 distinct CDR3 sequences, over 7.5% occurring once. The chain employs TRBV7-6 and TRBJ2-1; tentatively, D is TRBD2 (5 bases). The sequencing input was PBMCs or a T cell subset sorted from them (not recorded which). This receptor was taken from a man between 18 and 29 years old who had mild COVID-19 (a few samples of this study predate the infection). Cell type and time point are not known. CDR3 protein: CASSLIGGNEQFF. CDR3 coding DNA: TGTGCCAGCAGCTTAATAGGCGGGAATGAGCAGTTCTTC.